The next 27 T cell receptor beta chains were all read from a single sample in a study of CD8 T cells in Susac syndrome. It was with random hexamers that roughly 0.5 to 1 ug RNA was reverse transcribed. TCRdb processed the immunoSEQ multiplex PCR reads anew with MiXCR; each CDR3 protein has one entry. Of around 23,000 distinct CDR3 sequences listed, 93% are singletons. Sequenced sample: CD8+ T cells from PBMCs. These TCRs come from a human donor with Susac syndrome.

This clonotype was observed a single time. The chain couples TRBV6-2 or TRBV6-3 to TRBJ1-4, with 8 nucleotides matching TRBD1. The germline V gene has CDR1 MNHEY and CDR2 SVGEGT. The CDR3 loop spans 13 amino acids. Trimming at V came to 6 bases and at J to 8 bases, leaving 5 bases not matched to a gene. The CDR3 loop is CASRESGGEKLFF. The DNA of the CDR3 is TGTGCCAGCAGGGAGTCAGGGGGCGAAAAACTGTTTTTT.

J is TRBJ1-5 and V is TRBV4-3; D unresolved. With 0 bases removed from V and 2 bases from J, the gap between germline ends came to 14 bases. Germline loops: CDR1 LGHNA, CDR2 YSLEER. The length of the CDR3 is 17 residues. The CDR3, as DNA: TGCGCCAGCAGCCAAGATTTCACACTTAGGGGCAATCAGCCCCAGCATTTT. Translation gives CASSQDFTLRGNQPQHF.

The chain couples TRBV12-3 or TRBV12-4 to TRBJ1-1; D is perhaps TRBD1 (5 bases). This CDR3 comprises 17 residues. V lost 4 bases, J lost 3 bases, and 21 bases lay in between. Written as DNA, the CDR3 is TGTGCCAGCAGTTACCCTAGATCAGGGCTCGGTGACACTGAAGCTTTCTTT. This sequence encodes CASSYPRSGLGDTEAFF.

The chain has TRBV7-9 and TRBJ1-1; D gene unclear. Germline V lookup: CDR1 SEHNR, CDR2 FQNEAQ (reference sequence). Between the trimmed V and J ends, which lost 1 base and 6 bases, there was a span of 9 bases. The CDR3 is made up of 13 amino acids. The CDR3 nucleotides are TGTGCCAGCAGCTTAGGGGTGTTGGCTGAAGCTTTCTTT. This sequence encodes CASSLGVLAEAFF.

The chain combines TRBV20-1 with TRBJ1-2, with unresolved D. Germline V gives CDR1 DFQATT, CDR2 SNEGSKA (reference sequence). V was cut by 1 base and J by 3 bases, with 15 bases left in between. The CDR3 has 15 residues. Written as DNA, the CDR3 is TGCAGTGCTAGAGGGGGTAGGGAAACTGACTATGGCTACACCTTC. This gives the protein CSARGGRETDYGYTF.

This chain connects TRBV4-3 to TRBJ1-1; tentatively, D is TRBD1 (6 bases). V lost 0 bases and J lost 5, with 16 bases in between. This CDR3 is 16 amino acids long. Germline V gives CDR1 LGHNA, CDR2 YSLEER. The CDR3 protein is CASSQDSAGVETEAFF. The CDR3, as DNA: TGCGCCAGCAGCCAAGATAGCGCAGGGGTCGAAACTGAAGCTTTCTTT.

The chain uses TRBV28 and TRBJ2-5; 11 bases agree with TRBD2. Germline-derived CDR1 and CDR2 are MDHEN and SYDVKM. Unmatched junction bases numbered 4, after V lost 5 bases and J lost 2 bases. The CDR3 runs to 15 residues. As DNA, the CDR3 is TGTGCCAGCAGTCTGACTAGCGGGGAGCAAGAGACCCAGTACTTC. It codes for CASSLTSGEQETQYF.

The V call is TRBV7-8, the J call TRBJ1-5; D gene ambiguous. Germline V CDR1 and CDR2: SGHVS, FQNEAQ. Between the trimmed V and J ends, which lost 1 base and 4 bases, there was a span of 14 bases. CDR3 length: 16 residues. The CDR3 sequence is CASSLDLGPKNQPQHF. The CDR3 nucleotides read TGTGCCAGCAGCTTAGATCTGGGCCCCAAAAATCAGCCCCAGCATTTT.

The chain has TRBV28 and TRBJ2-5, with TRBD2 as a possible D gene (5 bases). The CDR3 extends over 15 amino acids. Germline V gene lookup returns CDR1 MDHEN and CDR2 SYDVKM. V lost 5 bases and J 5 bases, leaving 18 bases between the germline ends. CDR3 in amino acids: CASSTIDRGKETQYF. CDR3 nucleotide sequence: TGTGCCAGCAGTACCATCGACCGGGGTAAGGAGACCCAGTACTTC.

This chain uses TRBV19 with TRBJ2-1; 11 nucleotides match TRBD1. Germline CDR1 LNHDA, CDR2 SQIVND (reference sequence). The CDR3 consists of 14 residues. With V trimmed by 3 bases and J by 7 bases, 2 bases remained unmatched. The CDR3 is CASSMGQGDNEQFF. The CDR3 nucleotides are TGTGCCAGTAGTATGGGACAGGGGGATAATGAGCAGTTCTTC.

The V call is TRBV28, the J call TRBJ1-5; 7 bases line up with TRBD1. The V segment lost 7 bases and the J segment 1 base; nucleotides outside the gene matches: 7. The CDR3 totals 15 residues. Germline V gene lookup returns CDR1 MDHEN and CDR2 SYDVKM. CDR3 residues: CASTLIQGSNQPQHF. CDR3 nucleotides: TGTGCCAGCACCCTAATACAGGGGAGCAATCAGCCCCAGCATTTT. Full variable domain (outside the CDR3, taken from reference TRBV28 and TRBJ1-5): DVKVTQSSRYLVKRTGEKVFLECVQDMDHENMFWYRQDPGLGLRLIYFSYDVKMKEKGDIPEGYSVSREKKERFSLILESASTNQTSMYLCASTLIQGSNQPQHFGDGTRLSIL.

This sequence joins TRBV27 and TRBJ2-7; D unresolved. V was clipped by 7 bases and J by 3 bases, with 7 bases between them. The germline V gene has CDR1 MNHEY and CDR2 SMNVEV (reference sequence). This CDR3 is built from 11 residues. This CDR3 reads CASTDNYEQYF. The CDR3 DNA follows: TGTGCCAGCACTGACAACTACGAGCAGTACTTC.

The chain has TRBV6-5 and TRBJ1-2; D ambiguous. The germline V gene encodes CDR1 MNHEY and CDR2 SVGAGI. The V end was cut by 2 bases, the J end by 6 bases, with 7 bases between. This CDR3 has 12 amino acids. The CDR3 protein is CASSYGGNGYTF. In DNA form, the CDR3 reads TGTGCCAGCAGTTACGGAGGGAATGGCTACACCTTC.

The chain is built from TRBV9 and TRBJ2-2, with unresolved D. V dropped 0 bases and J dropped 6 bases, with 6 bases sitting between them. Germline V gene sequence: CDR1 SGDLS, CDR2 YYNGEE. This CDR3 is built from 13 residues. In nucleotides, the CDR3 is TGTGCCAGCAGCGTAGACGGGCCCGGGGAGCTGTTTTTT. Translated: CASSVDGPGELFF.

The V call is TRBV28, the J call TRBJ1-6, with 7 bases that match TRBD1. After removal of 2 bases from V and 7 bases from J, the junction contained 5 bases not matched to a gene. In germline, CDR1 is MDHEN, CDR2 SYDVKM. This CDR3 has 15 amino acids. The DNA of the CDR3 is TGTGCCAGCAGTTTAGTCGCGACAGGGAATTCACCCCTCCACTTT. Amino acids: CASSLVATGNSPLHF. The full variable domain, its missing parts supplied by reference TRBV28 and TRBJ1-6, is DVKVTQSSRYLVKRTGEKVFLECVQDMDHENMFWYRQDPGLGLRLIYFSYDVKMKEKGDIPEGYSVSREKKERFSLILESASTNQTSMYLCASSLVATGNSPLHFGNGTRLTVT.

J is TRBJ2-1 and V is TRBV11-2; D is undetermined. V lost 6 bases and J 8 bases, leaving 14 bases between the germline ends. The CDR3 sequence is 13 residues long. The V gene's germline CDR1 is SGHAT and CDR2 FQNNGV. The CDR3 protein is CASRTPLMDEQFF. CDR3 bases: TGTGCCAGCAGAACCCCGCTTATGGATGAGCAGTTCTTC.

This rearrangement joins TRBV6-2 or TRBV6-3 to TRBJ1-5; no definite D call. The CDR3 totals 12 residues. Germline loops: CDR1 MNHEY, CDR2 SVGEGT. V lost 5 bases to trimming and J lost 7 bases, with 9 bases between them. The CDR3 region has the DNA TGTGCCAGCAGTCGCAGTGTGCAGCCCCAGCATTTT. Translating gives CASSRSVQPQHF.

The chain carries TRBV6-1 and TRBJ2-7; 9 positions agree with TRBD2. The CDR3 consists of 15 residues. The germline V gene encodes CDR1 MNHNS and CDR2 SASEGT. V trimming: 3 bases; J trimming: 5 bases; junction bases outside the gene matches: 8. Here the CDR3 reads CASSEWRGGVDEQYF. CDR3 in DNA: TGTGCCAGCAGTGAGTGGCGGGGGGGCGTCGACGAGCAGTACTTC.

In this sample, this clonotype turned up once. The chain uses TRBV7-9 and TRBJ1-2, with D unclear. CDR3 length equals 13 residues. Germline CDR1 SEHNR, CDR2 FQNEAQ (reference sequence). The ends were cut back, 0 bases at V and 8 bases at J, with 10 bases in the middle. CDR3 in DNA: TGTGCCAGCAGCTTAGCCGGAGGTTGGGGCTACACCTTC. This encodes CASSLAGGWGYTF.

The genes are TRBV28 and TRBJ1-2; a weak D match, TRBD1 (5 bases). Germline V CDR1 and CDR2: MDHEN, SYDVKM. V was pared by 6 bases and J by 2 bases, with 13 bases between. The CDR3 is made up of 14 amino acids. CDR3 in amino acids: CASRNRGLNYGYTF. The CDR3 nucleotides read TGTGCCAGCAGAAACCGGGGCCTCAACTATGGCTACACCTTC.

This chain joins TRBV28 and TRBJ2-6, with D hard to call. This CDR3 spans 14 amino acids. The germline V and J ends were trimmed by 3 bases and 0 bases, with 3 bases remaining between them. Germline V CDR1 and CDR2: MDHEN, SYDVKM. The CDR3 region is CASSFGSGANVLTF. DNA of the CDR3: TGTGCCAGCAGTTTCGGCTCTGGGGCCAACGTCCTGACTTTC.

The chain combines TRBV4-3 with TRBJ2-1; no firm D call. CDR1 is LGHNA, CDR2 YSLEER, per germline. The V gene lost 2 bases and the J gene lost 7 bases, with 12 bases spanning the gap. The CDR3 contains 14 residues. The CDR3 region has the DNA TGCGCCAGCAGCCAACAAACAACTGAGAATGAGCAGTTCTTC. As protein: CASSQQTTENEQFF.

This chain joins TRBV13 and TRBJ1-3; the D gene is possibly TRBD1 (5 bases). CDR1 is PRHDT and CDR2 is FYEKMQ in the germline V gene (reference sequence). This CDR3 has 16 amino acids. Trimming stripped 0 bases from V and 0 bases from J, with 9 bases between. The CDR3 here is CASSLGGPSSGNTIYF. The CDR3 DNA reads as TGTGCCAGCAGCTTAGGGGGGCCTAGCTCTGGAAACACCATATATTTT.

The chain uses TRBV7-8 and TRBJ1-4; D unresolved. The V gene lost 5 bases and the J gene lost 5 bases, with 9 bases spanning the gap. Germline values: CDR1 SGHVS, CDR2 FQNEAQ. This CDR3 is built from 13 residues. The CDR3 region is CASSRARNEKLFF. Here the CDR3 DNA reads TGTGCCAGCAGCCGCGCCAGGAATGAAAAACTGTTTTTT. Looking up the rest from reference TRBV7-8 and TRBJ1-4 gives the full variable domain: GAGVSQSPRYKVAKRGQDVALRCDPISGHVSLFWYQQALGQGPEFLTYFQNEAQLDKSGLPSDRFFAERPEGSVSTLKIQRTQQEDSAVYLCASSRARNEKLFFGSGTQLSVL.

The V gene is TRBV3-1, the J gene TRBJ2-6; the match to TRBD1 covers 9 bases. V was pared by 4 bases and J by 2 bases, with 6 bases of the junction left unmatched. This CDR3 spans 17 amino acids. Germline CDR1 reads LGHDT; CDR2 reads YNNKEL (reference sequence). CDR3 sequence: CASSLRRTGAGANVLTF. The CDR3 DNA is TGTGCCAGCAGCCTCCGCCGGACAGGGGCTGGGGCCAACGTCCTGACTTTC.

This sequence joins TRBV18 and TRBJ1-5; the D gene is possibly TRBD1 (6 bases). This CDR3 has 19 residues. Per germline, CDR1 KGHSH and CDR2 LQKENI. Trimming stripped 3 bases from V and 0 bases from J, with 21 bases between. The CDR3 reads CASSPPEQWGGYSNQPQHF. CDR3 DNA sequence: TGTGCCAGCTCACCCCCTGAACAATGGGGGGGCTATAGCAATCAGCCCCAGCATTTT. Full variable domain (rest looked up from reference TRBV18 and TRBJ1-5): NAGVMQNPRHLVRRRGQEARLRCSPMKGHSHVYWYRQLPEEGLKFMVYLQKENIIDESGMPKERFSAEFPKEGPSILRIQQVVRGDSAAYFCASSPPEQWGGYSNQPQHFGDGTRLSIL.

V and J are TRBV28 and TRBJ2-5; D not certain. The germline gives CDR1 MDHEN, CDR2 SYDVKM. V gave up 3 bases and J gave up 1 base, with 9 bases separating them. This CDR3 contains 14 residues. DNA for the CDR3: TGTGCCAGCAGTTTGAATAAGGTCCAAGAGACCCAGTACTTC. Translated: CASSLNKVQETQYF.